The 27 T cell receptor beta chains below all came from one sample that was sequenced in a study of cytomegalovirus exposure and HLA in healthy donors. The table came from immunoSEQ multiplex PCR; TCRdb's copy has only in-frame clones and leaves some out. In the table there are 65,000 to 95,000 clones, approximately 95% of which are singletons. The sequenced material came from PBMCs. These receptor sequences come from a man aged 18 to 29 in good health and CMV-seronegative.

V and J are TRBV19 and TRBJ2-1, with D possibly matching TRBD2 (6 bases). The germline V and J ends were trimmed by 3 bases and 8 bases, with 17 bases remaining between them. The CDR3 spans 15 residues. Germline CDR1 LNHDA, CDR2 SQIVND (reference sequence). CDR3 in DNA: TGTGCCAGTAGTATTGGGTCAACTTCGGGGGATGAGCAGTTCTTC. It specifies CASSIGSTSGDEQFF.

This chain joins TRBV5-4 and TRBJ2-4; D may be TRBD2 (6 bases). Deletions cut 3 bases from V and 6 bases from J, with 19 bases between. The germline V gene has CDR1 SGHNT and CDR2 YYREEE (reference sequence). CDR3 size: 16 residues. In DNA form, the CDR3 reads TGTGCCAGCAGCTCCTCAGTCGGGGGTTCCGGAAACATTCAGTACTTC. As protein: CASSSSVGGSGNIQYF.

CDR3 in amino acids: CASSPGGDEQYF. The CDR3 bases are TGTGCCAGCAGCCCAGGGGGAGACGAGCAGTACTTC. The chain is built from TRBV6-5 and TRBJ2-7; 7 bases fit TRBD1. The V segment lost 6 bases and the J segment 5 bases; nucleotides outside the gene matches: 4. CDR1 is MNHEY and CDR2 is SVGAGI in the germline V gene. The length of the CDR3 is 12 residues.

This rearrangement joins TRBV6-9 to TRBJ1-2; 7 nucleotides match TRBD1. CDR3 length equals 14 residues. Germline V CDR1 and CDR2: MNHGY, SVAAGI. V dropped 7 bases and J dropped 8; count of bases not matched to a gene: 13. The CDR3 is CASIQTTRGRGYTF. CDR3 bases: TGTGCCAGCATCCAGACCACCAGGGGGAGAGGCTACACCTTC.

This clone was counted a single time. The chain is built from TRBV6-5 and TRBJ2-7; a weak D match, TRBD2 (6 bases). Germline lookup yields CDR1 MNHEY and CDR2 SVGAGI. The germline V and J ends were trimmed by 5 bases and 5 bases, with 16 bases remaining between them. The CDR3 sequence is 14 residues long. In nucleotides, the CDR3 is TGTGCCAGCAGTCGCCTCCGCGGGGAACACGAGCAGTACTTC. The encoded protein is CASSRLRGEHEQYF.

This rearrangement joins TRBV4-3 to TRBJ1-1; no clear D gene. Germline V gene data show CDR1 as LGHNA and CDR2 as YSLEER. The CDR3 runs 13 residues. The V gene lost 6 bases and the J gene lost 0 bases, with 8 bases spanning the gap. CDR3 in amino acids: CASSRALNTEAFF. DNA for the CDR3: TGCGCCAGCAGTCGCGCTTTGAACACTGAAGCTTTCTTT.

The CDR3 region is CASTSGFSTDTQYF. For the CDR3, the DNA is TGTGCCAGCACAAGCGGGTTCAGCACAGATACGCAGTATTTT. The chain links TRBV27 to TRBJ2-3, with D perhaps TRBD2 (6 bases). Germline V gene data show CDR1 as MNHEY and CDR2 as SMNVEV (reference sequence). V was trimmed by 7 bases and J by 0 bases, leaving 11 bases between them. This CDR3 comprises 14 residues.

This chain links TRBV4-1 with TRBJ2-7; 7 bases match TRBD2. Per the germline V gene, CDR1 is MGHRA and CDR2 is YSYEKL. Germline trimming cut 3 bases from V and 7 bases from J; bases unmatched to any gene: 6. CDR3 length equals 13 residues. CDR3 loop: CASSHGLVNEQYF. The CDR3 DNA sequence: TGCGCCAGCAGCCATGGACTAGTAAATGAGCAGTACTTC.

The V gene is TRBV6-7, the J gene TRBJ1-5; tentatively, D is TRBD1 (6 bases). TRBV6-7 is flagged as an ORF with uncertain function. The germline V and J ends were trimmed by 6 bases and 7 bases, with 28 bases remaining between them. The CDR3 loop spans 18 amino acids. DNA for the CDR3: TGTGCCAGCAGGCGCCCGGGACAAAGAGCGGGACTTGGGCAGCCCCAGCATTTT. Translated: CASRRPGQRAGLGQPQHF.

This rearrangement joins TRBV9 to TRBJ2-3, with TRBD1 matching 7 bases. This CDR3 spans 15 amino acids. J was trimmed by 3 bases and V by 0 bases; bases with no gene match: 4. Germline V gives CDR1 SGDLS, CDR2 YYNGEE. CDR3 region: CASSVVGQVTDTQYF. CDR3 nucleotide sequence: TGTGCCAGCAGCGTAGTTGGACAGGTAACAGATACGCAGTATTTT.

V is TRBV5-1 and J is TRBJ2-3; 10 bases map to TRBD1. Germline V lookup: CDR1 SGHRS, CDR2 YFSETQ. V shed 3 bases and J 2 bases; nucleotides not matched to a gene: 21. The CDR3 is 21 residues long. CDR3 coding DNA: TGCGCCAGCAGCTGGGATCCGGGACAGGGGCCCGACGGTGCCTCCACAGATACGCAGTATTTT. It is translated as CASSWDPGQGPDGASTDTQYF.

The V and J genes are TRBV7-9 and TRBJ2-1; tentatively, D is TRBD1 (6 bases). Trimming shortened V by 5 bases and J by 12 bases, and 14 bases separated the two germline ends. This CDR3 region has 12 residues. Germline-derived CDR1 and CDR2 are SEHNR and FQNEAQ (reference sequence). The CDR3 here is CASSTRDKGQFF. CDR3 sequence (DNA): TGTGCCAGCAGCACCAGGGACAAGGGGCAGTTCTTC.

The V gene is TRBV7-8, the J gene TRBJ2-7; 10 bases are a match to TRBD2. Losses at the gene ends were 5 bases for V and 7 bases for J; bases not matched to a gene: 8. This CDR3 has 14 residues. Germline CDR1 is SGHVS and CDR2 is FQNEAQ. The CDR3 DNA reads TGTGCCAGCAGCCTGACTAGCGGGTCTCTTGAGCAGTACTTC. Translating gives CASSLTSGSLEQYF.

This sequence joins TRBV7-9 and TRBJ1-1; D unresolved. In germline, CDR1 is SEHNR, CDR2 FQNEAQ (reference sequence). Trimming cost V 8 bases and J 3 bases, with 7 bases left between them. The CDR3 length is 11 residues. The CDR3 here is CASLTDTEAFF. The CDR3 region has the DNA TGTGCCAGCCTCACGGACACTGAAGCTTTCTTT.

The CDR3 spells CASSQERTILFF. CDR3 DNA sequence: TGTGCCAGCAGCCAAGAGAGGACAATCCTGTTCTTC. The rearrangement joins TRBV14 to TRBJ2-1, with a tentative D call TRBD1 (5 bases). Per germline, CDR1 SGHDN and CDR2 FVKESK. V lost 0 bases and J lost 15, with 12 bases in between. The CDR3 runs 12 residues.

The CDR3 loop reads CASPRPGLSYNEQFF. The CDR3 DNA follows: TGTGCCAGCCCTCGCCCTGGCCTCTCCTACAATGAGCAGTTCTTC. The rearrangement links TRBV6-1 to TRBJ2-1; D not resolved. V lost 8 bases, J lost 0 bases, and 14 bases lay in between. This CDR3 spans 15 amino acids. CDR1 is MNHNS, CDR2 SASEGT, per germline.

CDR3 loop: CASSPKVAASAEAFF. As DNA, the CDR3 is TGTGCCAGCTCACCAAAAGTGGCAGCGAGCGCTGAAGCTTTCTTT. The genes are TRBV18 and TRBJ1-1, with D uncertain. Germline CDR1 reads KGHSH; CDR2 reads LQKENI. Trimming stripped 2 bases from V and 6 bases from J, with 16 bases between. The CDR3 loop spans 15 amino acids.

The chain uses TRBV27 and TRBJ2-7, with D possibly matching TRBD1 (5 bases). Trimming cost V 4 bases and J 0 bases, with 7 bases left between them. Germline CDR1 is MNHEY and CDR2 is SMNVEV (reference sequence). This CDR3 has 13 amino acids. The CDR3 loop reads CASSSGHSYEQYF. CDR3 nucleotide sequence: TGTGCCAGCAGTTCCGGACACTCCTACGAGCAGTACTTC.

The J gene is TRBJ2-2, the V gene TRBV2, with 8 positions matching TRBD1. Germline V CDR1 and CDR2: SNHLY, FYNNEI. Trimming removed 4 bases from V and 0 bases from J; junction bases left unmatched: 1. The CDR3 runs 15 residues. Here the CDR3 reads CASSGTGSNTGELFF. In DNA form, the CDR3 reads TGTGCCAGCAGTGGGACAGGGTCGAACACCGGGGAGCTGTTTTTT.

This clone was seen more than once but under ten times. The chain carries TRBV29-1 and TRBJ2-7, with a possible D match to TRBD1 (5 bases). The CDR3 is 14 amino acids. V lost 4 bases to trimming and J lost 6 bases, with 19 bases between them. The germline CDR1 and CDR2 sequences are SQVTM and ANQGSEA. CDR3 DNA sequence: TGCAGCGTTGGATTCTCGACAGCCTGGGCCGAGCAGTACTTC. Translation: CSVGFSTAWAEQYF.

Only one count was recorded for this clone. The V and J genes are TRBV5-4 and TRBJ1-2; 9 nucleotides agree with TRBD1. Germline loops: CDR1 SGHNT, CDR2 YYREEE (reference sequence). Losses at the gene ends were 2 bases for V and 1 base for J; bases not matched to a gene: 3. This CDR3 spans 15 amino acids. The CDR3 bases are TGTGCCAGCAGCTTCCCGGGACAGGGTAACTATGGCTACACCTTC. This encodes CASSFPGQGNYGYTF. Variable domain in full (rest from reference TRBV5-4 and TRBJ1-2): ETGVTQSPTHLIKTRGQQVTLRCSSQSGHNTVSWYQQALGQGPQFIFQYYREEENGRGNFPPRFSGLQFPNYSSELNVNALELDDSALYLCASSFPGQGNYGYTFGSGTRLTVV.

The chain combines TRBV5-1 with TRBJ1-5; 7 nucleotides align to TRBD1. The CDR3 has 15 amino acids. V shed 4 bases, J shed 13 bases, and the junction held 17 bases outside the gene matches. Germline V gives CDR1 SGHRS, CDR2 YFSETQ. In DNA form, the CDR3 reads TGCGCCAGCAGCCTCAGGGGGACAGCCCGTGATCCACAGCATTTT. It is translated as CASSLRGTARDPQHF.

The chain couples TRBV19 to TRBJ1-2; D remains unclear. The CDR3 loop spans 13 amino acids. V was trimmed by 9 bases and J by 4 bases, leaving 15 bases between them. CDR1 and CDR2 from the germline V gene are LNHDA and SQIVND (reference sequence). In DNA form, the CDR3 reads TGTGCCAGCGCGGACTCTCAACCCTATGGCTACACCTTC. Protein: CASADSQPYGYTF. Full variable domain (missing parts from reference TRBV19 and TRBJ1-2): DGGITQSPKYLFRKEGQNVTLSCEQNLNHDAMYWYRQDPGQGLRLIYYSQIVNDFQKGDIAEGYSVSREKKESFPLTVTSAQKNPTAFYLCASADSQPYGYTFGSGTRLTVV.

J is TRBJ2-3 and V is TRBV2; D perhaps matches TRBD2 (6 bases). CDR3 length: 14 amino acids. Germline CDR1 SNHLY, CDR2 FYNNEI. V was pared by 10 bases and J by 1 base, with 15 bases between. This chain's CDR3 is CATRRTGGTDTQYF. CDR3 coding DNA: TGTGCCACCCGACGGACGGGGGGCACAGATACGCAGTATTTT.

The J gene is TRBJ2-7, the V gene TRBV4-1, with a possible D match to TRBD1 (5 bases). Trimming took 0 bases from V and 5 from J, leaving 11 bases between them. From germline, CDR1 is MGHRA and CDR2 YSYEKL. The CDR3 extends over 14 amino acids. The CDR3 nucleotides read TGCGCCAGCAGCCAAGATCCAGGGCCAAACGAGCAGTACTTC. This gives the protein CASSQDPGPNEQYF.

This clone was picked up one time. The chain carries TRBV6-1 and TRBJ2-7; the D gene is possibly TRBD2 (5 bases). Germline V CDR1 and CDR2: MNHNS, SASEGT. CDR3 length: 13 residues. Trimming pared 7 bases from V and 7 bases from J, leaving 17 bases between. CDR3: CASINLSVGEQYF. The CDR3, as DNA: TGTGCCAGCATTAACCTTAGCGTGGGGGAGCAGTACTTC.

The chain joins TRBV5-6 to TRBJ2-1, with TRBD2 as a possible D gene (5 bases). The ends were cut back, 1 base at V and 6 bases at J, with 5 bases in the middle. The germline V gene has CDR1 SGHDT and CDR2 YYEEEE. The CDR3 spans 12 residues. Here the CDR3 reads CASSLSGNEQFF. The CDR3, as DNA: TGTGCCAGCAGCTTGAGCGGCAATGAGCAGTTCTTC.